What follows are 13 T cell receptor beta chains derived from one specimen sequenced in a study of T cell responses to AZD1222 COVID-19 vaccine. Assay: immunoSEQ multiplex PCR; the TCRdb copy retains only in-frame clones and omits some. The sample has roughly 99,000 clones, approximately 90% seen once. Sample: peripheral blood, taken 28 days after the second AZD1222 dose. Every receptor here comes from an adult who received the AZD1222 COVID-19 vaccine.

This chain links TRBV28 with TRBJ2-2; unclear D gene. The germline CDR1 and CDR2 sequences are MDHEN and SYDVKM. The CDR3 extends over 11 amino acids. Between the trimmed V and J ends, which lost 1 base and 9 bases, there was a span of 3 bases. This CDR3 reads CASSLSRELFF. The DNA for the CDR3 is TGTGCCAGCAGTTTATCGCGGGAGCTGTTTTTT.

The V call is TRBV28, the J call TRBJ2-7; 9 bases match TRBD2. Losses at the gene ends were 5 bases for V and 6 bases for J; bases not matched to a gene: 14. CDR3 size: 16 residues. Germline-derived CDR1 and CDR2 are MDHEN and SYDVKM. CDR3 region: CASSRLGWTSAIEQYF. CDR3 nucleotides: TGTGCCAGCAGTAGATTGGGGTGGACTAGCGCCATCGAGCAGTACTTC.

The chain has TRBV19 and TRBJ1-2; D is undetermined. CDR3 size: 15 residues. Germline-derived CDR1 and CDR2 are LNHDA and SQIVND (reference sequence). V gave up 0 bases and J gave up 7 bases, with 15 bases separating them. CDR3 nucleotides: TGTGCCAGTAGTATAGATTCTGGGCCAACCGCTGGCTACACCTTC. This gives the protein CASSIDSGPTAGYTF.

The V and J genes are TRBV19 and TRBJ1-1; D unclear. V shed 3 bases and J shed 1 base, with 6 bases lying between them. The CDR3 covers 13 residues. Germline CDR1 is LNHDA and CDR2 is SQIVND (reference sequence). The CDR3 loop reads CASSITPNTEAFF. The CDR3 DNA reads TGTGCCAGTAGTATTACCCCGAACACTGAAGCTTTCTTT.

The chain carries TRBV6-2 or TRBV6-3 and TRBJ2-3; 12 bases match TRBD2. Germline lookup yields CDR1 MNHEY and CDR2 SVGEGT. V trimming: 2 bases; J trimming: 4 bases; junction bases outside the gene matches: 10. The CDR3 consists of 18 residues. This CDR3 reads CASSYRARTSGKSDTQYF. The DNA of the CDR3 is TGTGCCAGCAGTTACCGCGCCCGGACTAGCGGGAAATCAGATACGCAGTATTTT.

The chain is built from TRBV19 and TRBJ1-6, with 8 bases matching TRBD1. This CDR3 has 16 residues. With V trimmed by 4 bases and J by 6 bases, 8 bases remained unmatched. Germline V CDR1 and CDR2: LNHDA, SQIVND (reference sequence). CDR3 bases: TGTGCCAGTAGTAGCCTACCCGACAGGGGTAATTCACCCCTCCACTTT. Encoded protein: CASSSLPDRGNSPLHF.

The chain carries TRBV14 and TRBJ1-2, with 8 bases lining up with TRBD1. Germline lookup yields CDR1 SGHDN and CDR2 FVKESK. This CDR3 contains 13 residues. V shed 9 bases and J 7 bases; nucleotides not matched to a gene: 10. The CDR3 loop is CARTLEGTGGYTF. In DNA, the CDR3 is TGTGCCAGAACACTAGAGGGGACAGGTGGCTACACCTTC.

The chain is built from TRBV11-2 and TRBJ2-1; the match to TRBD2 covers 7 bases. The length of the CDR3 is 17 residues. In germline, CDR1 is SGHAT, CDR2 FQNNGV. After removal of 1 base from V and 4 bases from J, the junction contained 10 bases not matched to a gene. The CDR3 reads CASSLVGRGRGYNEQFF. The CDR3 DNA sequence: TGTGCCAGCAGCTTAGTGGGGCGCGGGAGAGGTTACAATGAGCAGTTCTTC.

The chain carries TRBV9 and TRBJ2-2; D may be TRBD1 (5 bases). Germline V gives CDR1 SGDLS, CDR2 YYNGEE. The CDR3 is 16 amino acids. V was cut by 4 bases and J by 0 bases, with 13 bases left in between. Here the CDR3 reads CASSLLEGANTGELFF. The CDR3 DNA is TGTGCCAGCAGCCTATTGGAAGGGGCGAACACCGGGGAGCTGTTTTTT.

The V and J genes are TRBV18 and TRBJ2-7; 14 nucleotides line up with TRBD2. The ends lost 1 base at V and 2 bases at J; junction bases unmatched: 10. The CDR3 runs to 19 residues. CDR1 and CDR2 (germline): KGHSH, LQKENI. For the CDR3, the DNA is TGTGCCAGCTCACCACTCCCAGGGACTAGCGGGAGAGGTACCTACGAGCAGTACTTC. Protein sequence: CASSPLPGTSGRGTYEQYF.

This chain connects TRBV5-1 to TRBJ2-7, with TRBD2 matching 7 bases. The CDR3 runs 16 residues. Germline V CDR1 and CDR2: SGHRS, YFSETQ. J gave up 3 bases and V 0 bases, and 9 bases lay outside the gene matches. In nucleotides, the CDR3 is TGCGCCAGCAGCTTGGGGCCAGCGGGGCCTCTCTACGAGCAGTACTTC. This codes for CASSLGPAGPLYEQYF.

In this sample, this clone turned up a few times. The genes are TRBV19 and TRBJ2-5; D is possibly TRBD1 (6 bases). V gave up 5 bases and J gave up 1 base, with 11 bases separating them. CDR3 length equals 14 residues. Germline CDR1 LNHDA, CDR2 SQIVND (reference sequence). The DNA of the CDR3 is TGTGCCAGTAGTCTACAGGGCCCCCAAGAGACCCAGTACTTC. Its protein is CASSLQGPQETQYF.

The chain uses TRBV27 and TRBJ2-1; D tentatively fits TRBD1 or TRBD2 (6 bases each). Germline CDR1 MNHEY, CDR2 SMNVEV (reference sequence). CDR3 length: 17 amino acids. Trimming left V 4 bases short and J 10 bases short, with 26 bases between. CDR3 loop: CASSYNSAGTGTIEQFF. The DNA of the CDR3 is TGTGCCAGCAGTTATAACTCAGCCGGGACTGGGACAATCGAGCAGTTCTTC.